This T cell receptor beta chain was recovered during a study of blood T cell repertoires in COVID-19. Study-level information: COVID-19 samples, acute and convalescent, were from the United States, Italy and Spain.

Some clones are missing from TCRdb's copy, which holds only in-frame ones; the method was immunoSEQ multiplex PCR. This table holds fewer than 250,000 clones, around four fifths found once. V was shortened by 5 bases and J by 3 bases, with 16 bases between the two germline ends. From germline, CDR1 is SEHNR and CDR2 FQNEAQ (reference sequence). The CDR3 runs 16 residues. The material sequenced was peripheral blood. The source is a middle-aged woman with active or convalescent COVID-19. The V call is TRBV7-9, the J call TRBJ1-4, with D perhaps TRBD1 (5 bases). Here the CDR3 reads CASSARQGLANEKLFF. The CDR3 DNA is TGTGCCAGCAGCGCTCGTCAGGGTCTGGCTAATGAAAAACTGTTTTTT.